The rows below give T cell receptor beta chains drawn from one sample of a study of cytomegalovirus exposure and HLA in healthy donors. Only in-frame clones appear in the TCRdb table, and some are missing; sequencing was by immunoSEQ multiplex PCR. The table lists over 150,000 clones, about 90% of them singletons. Sequenced sample: PBMCs. These receptors all come from a woman younger than 30 in good health and CMV-seropositive. CDR3s include the opening cysteine and the closing phenylalanine or tryptophan.

TRBJ2-7 TRBV7-2 CASSLHSSYEQYF
TRBJ2-3 TRBV4-1 CASSQDGQGRISTDTQYF
TRBJ1-6 TRBV10-2 CASRDTGTGNNSPLHF
TRBJ2-7 TRBV7-6 CASVYRVFYEQYF
TRBJ2-7 TRBV5-1 CASRAQPEVSYEQYF
TRBJ2-7 TRBV10-1 CASGRASVSEQYF
TRBJ1-2 TRBV5-1 CASSSQGVQGYTF
TRBJ2-1 TRBV5-1 CASSWSPSSYNEQFF
TRBJ1-6 TRBV9 CASSVDPGDSPLHF
TRBJ2-1 TRBV7-2 CASSTVRRLADNEQFF
TRBJ1-2 TRBV20-1 CSASPGGGYTF
TRBJ2-5 TRBV7-3 CASSPDRGSWETQYF
TRBJ2-3 TRBV15 CATSQGLAGGSVDTQYF
TRBJ1-1 TRBV7-6 CASSLGLGRNTEAFF
TRBJ2-7 TRBV10-3 CAISESTYEQYF
TRBJ1-2 TRBV4-2 CASSQVAGQGASNYGYTF
TRBJ2-7 TRBV5-5 CASSFINGAVGEQYF
TRBJ2-5 TRBV27 CASSPTGGAETQYF
TRBJ2-7 TRBV28 CASSEMNEQYF
TRBJ1-6 TRBV30 CAWSSEGVNSPLHF
TRBJ2-3 TRBV28 CASRIALAIGTDTQYF
TRBJ2-7 TRBV18 CASSPSNRGFEQYF
TRBJ2-7 TRBV11-2 CASSPFNLAVGSSYEQYF
TRBJ2-7 TRBV2 CASSGGSSYEQYF
TRBJ1-1 TRBV19 CASSPTGGSTEAFF
TRBJ2-7 TRBV6-5 CASSTSPGTYEQYF
TRBJ1-3 TRBV28 CASSQPFRGGNTIYF
TRBJ2-1 TRBV20-1 CSALAGGQFF
TRBJ2-7 TRBV6-4 CASSATGRGGEQYF
TRBJ2-2 TRBV19 CASSPYSVTGELFF
TRBJ2-7 TRBV28 CASSLLRTRGSYEQYF
TRBJ2-3 TRBV19 CASSIGGSGNAQYF
TRBJ2-1 TRBV28 CASSFTSGRAFF
TRBJ2-1 TRBV4-2 CASSRLGQYNEQFF
TRBJ2-2 TRBV25-1 CASSANRGQVVGTGELFF
TRBJ1-2 TRBV7-8 CASTQGRNYGYTF
TRBJ1-2 TRBV7-9 CASSSNQQGYASNDYTF
TRBJ1-3 TRBV6-6 CASSTNSPGQRNTIYF
TRBJ2-7 TRBV27 CASRTSGGTYEQYF
TRBJ1-5 TRBV19 CASSITGDNQPQHF
TRBJ2-3 TRBV19 CASSIQGSTDTQYF